This is a list of T cell receptor beta chains from one sample in a study of shared clonotypes between healthy human individuals. Sequenced by immunoSEQ multiplex PCR; TCRdb stores in-frame clones only, minus some. This sample has over a million clones, with around 97% found just once. Specimen: naive CD4+ T cells sorted from blood. All receptors derive from a man under 40 in good health. The CDR3 runs from the conserved cysteine through the conserved F or W. The order of the fields is CDR3 DNA, CDR3 protein, V gene, J gene, D gene, clone size. The D gene is left open where the match is weak. The size of a clone is reported for some rows only, either as once, few or many, or as a class for expanded clones.

CDR3 DNA: TGTGCCAGCAGTGCCCGGACAGAGAACACTGAAGCTTTCTTT
CDR3 protein: CASSARTENTEAFF
V gene: TRBV2
J gene: TRBJ1-1
D gene: .
clone size: .

CDR3 DNA: TGTGCCAGCAGACCGCGGGAATATAATGAGCAGTTCTTC
CDR3 protein: CASRPREYNEQFF
V gene: TRBV7-9
J gene: TRBJ2-1
D gene: .
clone size: once

CDR3 DNA: TGCGCCAGCAGCTTGATACTAGCGGGAGGTTACAATGAGCAGTTCTTC
CDR3 protein: CASSLILAGGYNEQFF
V gene: TRBV5-1
J gene: TRBJ2-1
D gene: TRBD2
clone size: .

CDR3 DNA: TGTGCCAGCAGCCTGCAAAGGGGACCTCCGGAAAAACTGTTTTTT
CDR3 protein: CASSLQRGPPEKLFF
V gene: TRBV11-2
J gene: TRBJ1-4
D gene: .
clone size: once

CDR3 DNA: TGCAGCGTCCCCAAGGGAATAAACACTGAAGCTTTCTTT
CDR3 protein: CSVPKGINTEAFF
V gene: TRBV29-1
J gene: TRBJ1-1
D gene: .
clone size: once

CDR3 DNA: TGTGCCAGCAGCTTGGGTCTATCGGGGACCCAGTACTTC
CDR3 protein: CASSLGLSGTQYF
V gene: TRBV7-2
J gene: TRBJ2-5
D gene: .
clone size: .

CDR3 DNA: TGTGCCAGCAGTCATTTTTGGGACAGGGAGACCGCGAACACCGGGGAGCTGTTTTTT
CDR3 protein: CASSHFWDRETANTGELFF
V gene: TRBV9
J gene: TRBJ2-2
D gene: TRBD1
clone size: .

CDR3 DNA: TGTGCCAGCAGTCGAACCCTAGAGGTCTACCACAATGAGCAGTTCTTC
CDR3 protein: CASSRTLEVYHNEQFF
V gene: TRBV27
J gene: TRBJ2-1
D gene: .
clone size: .

CDR3 DNA: TGCGCCAGCAGCTTGGATGGGACAGGGGGTAATCAGCCCCAGCATTTT
CDR3 protein: CASSLDGTGGNQPQHF
V gene: TRBV5-1
J gene: TRBJ1-5
D gene: TRBD1
clone size: .

CDR3 DNA: TGTGCCAGCAGTCCTACTCCAGGGGGCGAAATTGGCTACACCTTC
CDR3 protein: CASSPTPGGEIGYTF
V gene: TRBV28
J gene: TRBJ1-2
D gene: TRBD1
clone size: .

CDR3 DNA: TGTGCCAGCAGTTTAAGGACTGACTCCTACGAGCAGTACTTC
CDR3 protein: CASSLRTDSYEQYF
V gene: TRBV27
J gene: TRBJ2-7
D gene: .
clone size: .

CDR3 DNA: TGTGCCACCAGCAGATATGGAGACAGTACGTTGAAGGGCTATGGCTACACCTTC
CDR3 protein: CATSRYGDSTLKGYGYTF
V gene: TRBV15
J gene: TRBJ1-2
D gene: .
clone size: .

CDR3 DNA: TGCGCCAGCAGCCAGGGCAGAAAAGAGACCCAGTACTTC
CDR3 protein: CASSQGRKETQYF
V gene: TRBV4-1
J gene: TRBJ2-5
D gene: .
clone size: .

CDR3 DNA: TGTGCCAGCAGCTTAGGCCCCCGAGGCGGCACCGGGGAGCTGTTTTTT
CDR3 protein: CASSLGPRGGTGELFF
V gene: TRBV11-3
J gene: TRBJ2-2
D gene: .
clone size: .

CDR3 DNA: TGTGCCAGCGGCCGGGACAGGCACACCGGGGAGCTGTTTTTT
CDR3 protein: CASGRDRHTGELFF
V gene: TRBV2
J gene: TRBJ2-2
D gene: TRBD1
clone size: once

CDR3 DNA: TGCGCCAGCAGAGGACAGGGGATCACCGGGGAGCTGTTTTTT
CDR3 protein: CASRGQGITGELFF
V gene: TRBV10-1
J gene: TRBJ2-2
D gene: TRBD1
clone size: .

CDR3 DNA: TGTGCCAGCAGCCAAGATCGAGGACTAGCGGGGAGGCTTGTGGATGAGCAGTTCTTC
CDR3 protein: CASSQDRGLAGRLVDEQFF
V gene: TRBV14
J gene: TRBJ2-1
D gene: TRBD2
clone size: .

CDR3 DNA: TGTGCCAGCAGTTCTCTGGGTTCCAGGGGCAACAATCAGCCCCAGCATTTT
CDR3 protein: CASSSLGSRGNNQPQHF
V gene: TRBV28
J gene: TRBJ1-5
D gene: .
clone size: .

CDR3 DNA: TGTGCCAGCTCACCGCCGCAGGGGACCTACGAGCAGTACTTC
CDR3 protein: CASSPPQGTYEQYF
V gene: TRBV18
J gene: TRBJ2-7
D gene: .
clone size: .

CDR3 DNA: TGTGCCAGCCTACCGGGACAGGGGGCAAAGCTATACGAGCAGTACTTC
CDR3 protein: CASLPGQGAKLYEQYF
V gene: TRBV2
J gene: TRBJ2-7
D gene: TRBD1
clone size: once

CDR3 DNA: TGCGCCAGCAGCTTAATTTCGGGACAGGTTCTTTCGAACTATGGCTACACCTTC
CDR3 protein: CASSLISGQVLSNYGYTF
V gene: TRBV5-1
J gene: TRBJ1-2
D gene: TRBD1
clone size: .

CDR3 DNA: TGCAGTGCTAGCCGGGTAGATACGCAGTATTTT
CDR3 protein: CSASRVDTQYF
V gene: TRBV20-1
J gene: TRBJ2-3
D gene: .
clone size: .

CDR3 DNA: TGTGCCAGCATGTCGTACTCAGATACGCAGTATTTT
CDR3 protein: CASMSYSDTQYF
V gene: TRBV2
J gene: TRBJ2-3
D gene: .
clone size: .

CDR3 DNA: TGTGCCAGTAGTGCATTAGGGGTTTCCACAGATACGCAGTATTTT
CDR3 protein: CASSALGVSTDTQYF
V gene: TRBV19
J gene: TRBJ2-3
D gene: .
clone size: .

CDR3 DNA: TGTGCCAGCAGTTTAGTTGGTATTAATCAGCCCCAGCATTTT
CDR3 protein: CASSLVGINQPQHF
V gene: TRBV27
J gene: TRBJ1-5
D gene: .
clone size: .

CDR3 DNA: TGTGCCACCGGACTAGCGAACTCCTACGAGCAGTACTTC
CDR3 protein: CATGLANSYEQYF
V gene: TRBV15
J gene: TRBJ2-7
D gene: TRBD2
clone size: .

CDR3 DNA: TGTGCCAGCAGCTTAGGGTTCGGGTCTGCCTACAATGAGCAGTTCTTC
CDR3 protein: CASSLGFGSAYNEQFF
V gene: TRBV7-9
J gene: TRBJ2-1
D gene: .
clone size: .

CDR3 DNA: TGTGCCAGCTGGGGACAGCAGAACACTGAAGCTTTCTTT
CDR3 protein: CASWGQQNTEAFF
V gene: TRBV2
J gene: TRBJ1-1
D gene: TRBD1
clone size: .

CDR3 DNA: TGTGCCAGCAGTGTCGGAGGGAGGGGCACTGAAGCTTTCTTT
CDR3 protein: CASSVGGRGTEAFF
V gene: TRBV2
J gene: TRBJ1-1
D gene: .
clone size: .

CDR3 DNA: TGTGCCAGCAGCCCTGGGCAGGGGAACACCGGGGAGCTGTTTTTT
CDR3 protein: CASSPGQGNTGELFF
V gene: TRBV7-3
J gene: TRBJ2-2
D gene: .
clone size: .

CDR3 DNA: TGTGCCAGCAGCTCAACCCTCGCGGGGGGCTCCGGCGGGACCATATATTTT
CDR3 protein: CASSSTLAGGSGGTIYF
V gene: TRBV7-9
J gene: TRBJ1-3
D gene: .
clone size: .

CDR3 DNA: TGTGCCAGCAGCTTGGACCTCGAGCAGTACTTC
CDR3 protein: CASSLDLEQYF
V gene: TRBV7-2
J gene: TRBJ2-7
D gene: .
clone size: .

CDR3 DNA: TGTGCCAGCAGCCAAGATCCTCGGACAGGGACGTCCCAAGAGACCCAGTACTTC
CDR3 protein: CASSQDPRTGTSQETQYF
V gene: TRBV4-2
J gene: TRBJ2-5
D gene: TRBD1
clone size: .

CDR3 DNA: TGCGCCAGCAGCCAACTCCTGCGGAGTAGTGGAGACGAGCAGTACTTC
CDR3 protein: CASSQLLRSSGDEQYF
V gene: TRBV4-1
J gene: TRBJ2-7
D gene: .
clone size: .

CDR3 DNA: TGTGCCAGCAGCTTGGCCGCGAACCTCGAGCAGTACTTC
CDR3 protein: CASSLAANLEQYF
V gene: TRBV5-4
J gene: TRBJ2-7
D gene: .
clone size: .

CDR3 DNA: TGTGCCAGTAGTATCGGTCGCAGGGGACGGGATGGCTACACCTTC
CDR3 protein: CASSIGRRGRDGYTF
V gene: TRBV19
J gene: TRBJ1-2
D gene: .
clone size: .

CDR3 DNA: TGTGCCAGCAGTCAAACTGGTTACCGTGGGACAGGGGCTCGGGCTGAAGCTTTCTTT
CDR3 protein: CASSQTGYRGTGARAEAFF
V gene: TRBV28
J gene: TRBJ1-1
D gene: TRBD1
clone size: .

CDR3 DNA: TGTGCCAGCGCAGCGGGATCTTACACCGGGGAGCTGTTTTTT
CDR3 protein: CASAAGSYTGELFF
V gene: TRBV9
J gene: TRBJ2-2
D gene: TRBD2
clone size: .

CDR3 DNA: TGCGCCAGCACGGGGGGTAACACCGGGGAGCTGTTTTTT
CDR3 protein: CASTGGNTGELFF
V gene: TRBV5-1
J gene: TRBJ2-2
D gene: TRBD2
clone size: .

CDR3 DNA: TGTGCCAGCAGCTTAGCTTACCGACGGACCAATCAGCCCCAGCATTTT
CDR3 protein: CASSLAYRRTNQPQHF
V gene: TRBV7-2
J gene: TRBJ1-5
D gene: .
clone size: .

CDR3 DNA: TGTGCCAGCAGCTTTACGTACGAGCAGTACTTC
CDR3 protein: CASSFTYEQYF
V gene: TRBV7-2
J gene: TRBJ2-7
D gene: .
clone size: .